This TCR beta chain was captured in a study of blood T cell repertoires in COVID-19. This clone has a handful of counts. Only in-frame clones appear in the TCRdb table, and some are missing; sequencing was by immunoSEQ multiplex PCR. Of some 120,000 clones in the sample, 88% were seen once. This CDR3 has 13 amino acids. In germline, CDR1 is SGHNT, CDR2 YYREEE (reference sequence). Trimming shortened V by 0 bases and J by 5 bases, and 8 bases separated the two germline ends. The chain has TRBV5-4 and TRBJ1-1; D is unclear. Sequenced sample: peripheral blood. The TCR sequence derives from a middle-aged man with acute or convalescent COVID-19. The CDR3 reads CASSLGGRTEAFF. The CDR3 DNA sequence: TGTGCCAGCAGCTTGGGAGGGAGGACTGAAGCTTTCTTT. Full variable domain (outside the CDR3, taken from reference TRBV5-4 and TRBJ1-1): ETGVTQSPTHLIKTRGQQVTLRCSSQSGHNTVSWYQQALGQGPQFIFQYYREEENGRGNFPPRFSGLQFPNYSSELNVNALELDDSALYLCASSLGGRTEAFFGQGTRLTVV.